These 27 T cell receptor beta chains originate from one sample sequenced in a study of blood T cell repertoires in COVID-19. Sequencing was performed with immunoSEQ multiplex PCR; in TCRdb, only in-frame clones are kept and a portion is missing. The sample carries some 53,000 clones, just over 85% recorded once. The sequenced sample was peripheral blood. These receptors all come from a man aged 65 to 79 with acute or convalescent COVID-19.

The chain uses TRBV6-2 or TRBV6-3 and TRBJ2-6; D unclear. Germline lookup yields CDR1 MNHEY and CDR2 SVGEGT. V was pared by 0 bases and J by 0 bases, with 15 bases between. The CDR3 contains 19 residues. The CDR3 DNA follows: TGTGCCAGCAGTTACTCGACGGCAGGTTTTAGCTCTGGGGCCAACGTCCTGACTTTC. Encoded protein: CASSYSTAGFSSGANVLTF.

The V call is TRBV30, the J call TRBJ1-1; D may be TRBD1 (6 bases). This CDR3 comprises 13 residues. The germline CDR1 and CDR2 sequences are GTSNPN and SVGIG (reference sequence). The CDR3 here is CALGAVGDTEAFF. DNA for the CDR3: TGTGCTCTGGGGGCGGTTGGAGACACTGAAGCTTTCTTT.

V and J are TRBV28 and TRBJ2-6; D gene uncertain. CDR1 MDHEN and CDR2 SYDVKM come from the germline V gene. The V gene lost 2 bases and the J gene lost 1 base, with 9 bases spanning the gap. CDR3 length: 16 amino acids. As DNA, the CDR3 is TGTGCCAGCAGTTTAGGTTTCCAGTCTGGGGCCAACGTCCTGACTTTC. The encoded protein is CASSLGFQSGANVLTF.

This clone was seen a handful of times. The genes are TRBV19 and TRBJ2-6, with 8 bases matching TRBD1. The germline CDR1 and CDR2 sequences are LNHDA and SQIVND (reference sequence). V trimming: 7 bases; J trimming: 0 bases; junction bases outside the gene matches: 5. The CDR3 runs to 16 residues. The CDR3 DNA follows: TGTGCCAGTATGGACAGGGTCAACTCTGGGGCCAACGTCCTGACTTTC. Protein product: CASMDRVNSGANVLTF.

This sequence joins TRBV6-5 and TRBJ1-2; 7 positions match TRBD1. This CDR3 region has 16 residues. V gave up 4 bases and J gave up 4 bases; unmatched junction bases: 12. Germline CDR1 and CDR2: MNHEY and SVGAGI. In nucleotides, the CDR3 is TGTGCCAGCAGTTTTCCAGGGGGGCTTGCGCTCTATGGCTACACCTTC. Its protein is CASSFPGGLALYGYTF.

The gene calls are TRBV20-1 and TRBJ2-1, with 8 bases fitting TRBD2. The CDR3 length is 12 residues. With V trimmed by 3 bases and J by 9 bases, 4 bases remained unmatched. Germline loops: CDR1 DFQATT, CDR2 SNEGSKA (reference sequence). DNA of the CDR3: TGCAGTGCTAGTGAGGCGGGAGGTGAGCAGTTCTTC. This codes for CSASEAGGEQFF.

This chain connects TRBV11-3 to TRBJ2-2; perhaps TRBD2 as D (6 bases). The CDR3 contains 15 residues. CDR1 is SGHNT and CDR2 is YENEEA in the germline V gene. V was shortened by 6 bases and J by 4 bases, with 15 bases between the two germline ends. This CDR3 is CASRTSKGATGELFF. In nucleotides, the CDR3 is TGTGCCAGCAGGACTAGTAAAGGGGCCACCGGGGAGCTGTTTTTT.

This chain connects TRBV2 to TRBJ2-3; 9 bases are shared with TRBD2. The germline gives CDR1 SNHLY, CDR2 FYNNEI. The V and J ends lost 5 bases and 5 bases, in that order; junction bases with no gene match: 2. The CDR3 runs to 13 residues. The CDR3 loop reads CASSRTSEDTQYF. CDR3 in DNA: TGTGCCAGCAGTAGGACTAGCGAAGATACGCAGTATTTT. Based on the CDR3 plus reference TRBV2 and TRBJ2-3, the full variable domain is EPEVTQTPSHQVTQMGQEVILRCVPISNHLYFYWYRQILGQKVEFLVSFYNNEISEKSEIFDDQFSVERPDGSNFTLKIRSTKLEDSAMYFCASSRTSEDTQYFGPGTRLTVL.

The chain joins TRBV5-1 to TRBJ1-6; a weak D match, TRBD1 (6 bases). From germline, CDR1 is SGHRS and CDR2 YFSETQ. Trimming shortened V by 0 bases and J by 4 bases, and 11 bases separated the two germline ends. This CDR3 has 16 amino acids. CDR3 residues: CASSLAGTRYNSPLHF. CDR3 nucleotide sequence: TGCGCCAGCAGCTTGGCCGGGACACGTTATAATTCACCCCTCCACTTT.

The chain employs TRBV5-4 and TRBJ1-3; possibly TRBD1 for D (5 bases). Germline V CDR1 and CDR2: SGHNT, YYREEE (reference sequence). V was shortened by 5 bases and J by 2 bases, with 20 bases between the two germline ends. The CDR3 loop spans 17 amino acids. DNA for the CDR3: TGTGCCAGCAGTCCCGCGGGGCAGGGAAGAGCTGGAAACACCATATATTTT. Its protein product is CASSPAGQGRAGNTIYF.

This chain links TRBV11-2 with TRBJ2-7; 10 bases are shared with TRBD1. This CDR3 is built from 15 residues. From germline, CDR1 is SGHAT and CDR2 FQNNGV. The V and J ends lost 5 bases and 7 bases, in that order; junction bases with no gene match: 11. The CDR3 here is CASSTLRDRGGEQYV. As DNA, the CDR3 is TGTGCCAGCAGCACATTACGGGACAGGGGAGGGGAGCAGTACGTC.

This clone appeared a few times. The chain carries TRBV20-1 and TRBJ1-2; D is perhaps TRBD1 (5 bases). V lost 5 bases, J lost 11 bases, and 15 bases lay in between. Germline values: CDR1 DFQATT, CDR2 SNEGSKA (reference sequence). This CDR3 has 11 residues. CDR3 in amino acids: CSAGRFRVYTF. In DNA, the CDR3 is TGCAGTGCTGGCCGTTTCAGGGTTTACACCTTC.

The J gene is TRBJ2-2, the V gene TRBV4-3; D perhaps matches TRBD1 (6 bases). The CDR3 has 15 residues. Trimming took off 1 base at V and 7 bases at J, with 13 bases between the two ends. Per the germline V gene, CDR1 is LGHNA and CDR2 is YSLEER. The CDR3 DNA is TGCGCCAGCAGCCAAGCACAACAGGGCAACGGGGAGCTGTTTTTT. This codes for CASSQAQQGNGELFF.

The rearrangement joins TRBV2 to TRBJ2-1; no definite D call. From germline, CDR1 is SNHLY and CDR2 FYNNEI. CDR3 size: 11 residues. Deletions cut 7 bases from V and 9 bases from J, with 10 bases between. CDR3 amino acids: CASTPSGEQFF. The CDR3 DNA sequence: TGTGCCAGCACCCCGTCGGGTGAGCAGTTCTTC.

The CDR3 reads CASSGPSNEKLFF. The CDR3 nucleotides are TGTGCCAGCAGTGGGCCCTCTAATGAAAAACTGTTTTTT. The genes are TRBV2 and TRBJ1-4; no clear D gene. The V gene's germline CDR1 is SNHLY and CDR2 FYNNEI. V lost 4 bases and J 3 bases, leaving 6 bases between the germline ends. The CDR3 consists of 13 residues. The complete variable domain, with remaining parts taken from reference TRBV2 and TRBJ1-4, reads EPEVTQTPSHQVTQMGQEVILRCVPISNHLYFYWYRQILGQKVEFLVSFYNNEISEKSEIFDDQFSVERPDGSNFTLKIRSTKLEDSAMYFCASSGPSNEKLFFGSGTQLSVL.

This clone showed up just a few times. The rearrangement uses TRBV18 and TRBJ2-7; possibly TRBD2 for D (5 bases). V was pared by 6 bases and J by 7 bases, with 16 bases between. This CDR3 region has 13 residues. Germline loops: CDR1 KGHSH, CDR2 LQKENI. The CDR3 loop reads CASSPDLSGEQYV. The CDR3 coding sequence is TGTGCCAGCTCCCCTGACCTTTCGGGGGAGCAGTACGTC.

The chain has TRBV2 and TRBJ2-7; possibly TRBD1 for D (6 bases). The CDR3 has 14 residues. The germline CDR1 and CDR2 sequences are SNHLY and FYNNEI. Trimming removed 11 bases from V and 0 bases from J, with 17 bases in between. CDR3 nucleotides: TGTGCCCAGCATCGGACAGAGAGCTCCTACGAGCAGTACGTC. It translates to CAQHRTESSYEQYV.

This chain uses TRBV20-1 with TRBJ2-5; D is undetermined. The CDR3 sequence is 13 residues long. The germline V gene encodes CDR1 DFQATT and CDR2 SNEGSKA (reference sequence). Trimming shortened V by 3 bases and J by 3 bases, and 11 bases separated the two germline ends. In nucleotides, the CDR3 is TGCAGTGCTAGTAACCCAGTGGAAGAGACCCAGTACTTC. It translates to CSASNPVEETQYF.

The gene calls are TRBV21-1 and TRBJ2-7; the DNA was not used to check the table's D call, TRBD1. TRBV21-1 is recorded as a pseudogene. This CDR3 region has 15 residues. CDR3 DNA sequence: TGTGCCAGCAGCAAAGGGACAGGGGGAGACTACGAGCAGTACGTC. Translated: CASSKGTGGDYEQYV.

This chain uses TRBV19 with TRBJ2-5, with D perhaps TRBD1 (6 bases). V dropped 8 bases and J dropped 1 base, with 14 bases sitting between them. The germline gives CDR1 LNHDA, CDR2 SQIVND (reference sequence). This CDR3 has 14 amino acids. In nucleotides, the CDR3 is TGTGCCAGTTCCAAGGGGACACCCCAAGAGACCCAGTACTTC. Protein: CASSKGTPQETQYF.

The rearrangement joins TRBV19 to TRBJ2-1, with 7 bases lining up with TRBD2. The V gene's germline CDR1 is LNHDA and CDR2 SQIVND (reference sequence). J lost 4 bases, V lost 3 bases, and 9 bases had no gene match. The CDR3 contains 16 residues. The CDR3 loop reads CASSIILAAAYNEQFF. CDR3 bases: TGTGCCAGTAGTATCATCCTAGCGGCGGCTTACAATGAGCAGTTCTTC.

This sequence joins TRBV3-1 (or the pseudogene TRBV3-2) and TRBJ2-3, with 14 bases that match TRBD2. CDR1 is LGHDT and CDR2 is YNNKEL in the germline V gene (reference sequence). This CDR3 spans 17 amino acids. V lost 4 bases, J lost 4 bases, and 7 bases stayed unmatched. CDR3 DNA sequence: TGTGCCAGCAGCCTAAAAGGACTAGCGGGAGGAGCAGATACGCAGTATTTT. Its translation is CASSLKGLAGGADTQYF.

This clone appeared a few times. The chain couples TRBV11-2 to TRBJ1-5; D not certain. Per the germline V gene, CDR1 is SGHAT and CDR2 is FQNNGV. This CDR3 is built from 18 residues. Between the trimmed V and J ends, which lost 0 bases and 7 bases, there was a span of 22 bases. This CDR3 is CASSLEGRARANGQPQHF. The CDR3 nucleotides read TGTGCCAGCAGCTTAGAAGGAAGGGCGAGGGCCAACGGCCAGCCCCAGCATTTT.

The rearrangement joins TRBV4-3 to TRBJ1-6; D is possibly TRBD1 (5 bases). CDR1 is LGHNA and CDR2 is YSLEER in the germline V gene. The V and J ends lost 4 bases and 5 bases respectively, with 15 bases between them. CDR3 length: 16 amino acids. The CDR3 DNA sequence: TGCGCCAGCAGCCTGAAGCCCGACAGCCATAATTCACCCCTCCACTTT. Protein sequence: CASSLKPDSHNSPLHF.

The chain has TRBV30 and TRBJ2-3; 8 bases map to TRBD2. Trimming at V came to 5 bases and at J to 3 bases, leaving 10 bases not matched to a gene. The germline CDR1 and CDR2 sequences are GTSNPN and SVGIG (reference sequence). The CDR3 has 15 residues. Here the CDR3 DNA reads TGTGCCTGGGAAACCAGCGGGAGTCCGACAGATACGCAGTATTTT. It specifies CAWETSGSPTDTQYF.

This clone ranks as medium-sized. V gene TRBV7-2 combines with J gene TRBJ2-5, with TRBD2 matching over 14 bases. Germline CDR1 SGHTA, CDR2 FQGNSA. The CDR3 has 17 amino acids. Trimming took 5 bases from V and 4 from J; bases not matched to a gene: 9. The CDR3 loop reads CASSNLTSGGAGETQYF. CDR3 DNA sequence: TGTGCCAGCAGCAACCTGACTAGCGGGGGGGCCGGAGAGACCCAGTACTTC.

V usage is TRBV7-3 and J usage is TRBJ2-1, with TRBD1 matching 8 bases. Germline V gene lookup returns CDR1 SGHTA and CDR2 FQGTGA. V was pared by 0 bases and J by 12 bases, with 4 bases of the junction left unmatched. The CDR3 extends over 13 amino acids. The CDR3 is CASSLTDGTGQFF. Written as DNA, the CDR3 is TGTGCCAGCAGCTTAACGGATGGGACAGGGCAGTTCTTC. The whole variable domain, filled in from reference TRBV7-3 and TRBJ2-1, reads GAGVSQTPSNKVTEKGKYVELRCDPISGHTALYWYRQSLGQGPEFLIYFQGTGAADDSGLPNDRFFAVRPEGSVSTLKIQRTERGDSAVYLCASSLTDGTGQFFGPGTRLTVL.